This TCR beta chain was found in a study of T cell responses to AZD1222 COVID-19 vaccine. Study background: Pooling covered second doses at about 4 or about 12 weeks. Study-wide results and caveats: Clonal diversity was possibly underestimated, and white British individuals and females predominated among donors. Spike-specific TCR breadth and depth grew following two AZD1222 doses.

With respect to this clone: No antigen is known for it.

Method: immunoSEQ multiplex PCR; TCRdb's copy keeps in-frame clones and lacks some. Of about 180,000 clones detected, 88% appear once; the ten largest clones hold about 0.53%. Specimen: peripheral blood, collected on day 0 of AZD1222 vaccination. This clonotype originated in an adult in good health.

The chain's CDR3 is CAWSLIGDRYGYTF. The CDR3, as DNA: TGTGCCTGGAGCCTGATAGGAGATCGATATGGCTACACCTTC. The chain carries TRBV30 and TRBJ1-2; D gene unclear. The CDR3 runs 14 residues. The V end was cut by 3 bases, the J end by 5 bases, with 16 bases between. CDR1 and CDR2 (germline): GTSNPN, SVGIG (reference sequence). The variable domain in full, with the rest retrieved from reference TRBV30 and TRBJ1-2, is SQTIHQWPATLVQPVGSPLSLECTVEGTSNPNLYWYRQAAGRGLQLLFYSVGIGQISSEVPQNLSASRPQDRQFILSSKKLLLSDSGFYLCAWSLIGDRYGYTFGSGTRLTVV.